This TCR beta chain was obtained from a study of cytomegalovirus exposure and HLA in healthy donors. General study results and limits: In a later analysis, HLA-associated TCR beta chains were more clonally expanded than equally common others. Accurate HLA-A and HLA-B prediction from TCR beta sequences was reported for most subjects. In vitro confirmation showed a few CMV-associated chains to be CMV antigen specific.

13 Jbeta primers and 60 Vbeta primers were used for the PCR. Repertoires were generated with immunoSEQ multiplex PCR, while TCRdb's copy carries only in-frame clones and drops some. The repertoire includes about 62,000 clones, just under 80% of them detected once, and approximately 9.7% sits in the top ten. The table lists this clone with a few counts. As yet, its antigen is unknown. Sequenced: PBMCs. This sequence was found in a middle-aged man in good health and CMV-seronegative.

The chain's CDR3 is CASSLGASGDTYEQYF. CDR3 in DNA: TGTGCCAGCAGCTTAGGCGCTAGCGGGGATACCTACGAGCAGTACTTC. The chain employs TRBV13 and TRBJ2-7, with 9 bases fitting TRBD2. The J segment lost 2 bases and the V segment lost 0 bases, leaving 5 bases of the junction unmatched. CDR3 length: 16 amino acids. The V gene's germline CDR1 is PRHDT and CDR2 FYEKMQ (reference sequence).